Presented here are 28 T cell receptor beta chains from one specimen sequenced in a study of CD8 T cells in Susac syndrome. After extraction with the RNeasy kit, roughly 0.5 to 1 ug of the RNA was reverse transcribed using random hexamers. TCRdb itself ran the immunoSEQ multiplex PCR reads through MiXCR, one entry per CDR3 protein. The table lists about 200,000 distinct CDR3 sequences, over 85% of them singletons. The specimen was CD4+ T cells from PBMCs. These receptors came from a human donor in good health.

This chain connects TRBV29-1 to TRBJ1-1; 7 positions agree with TRBD1. This CDR3 comprises 15 residues. Germline loops: CDR1 SQVTM, CDR2 ANQGSEA. V shed 7 bases and J 1 base; nucleotides not matched to a gene: 12. The CDR3 region has the DNA TGCAGCGCCCAGGGGATACAGGGGCCGAACACTGAAGCTTTCTTT. Its protein product is CSAQGIQGPNTEAFF.

The chain employs TRBV15 and TRBJ1-4, with D unclear. This CDR3 has 15 amino acids. Germline V CDR1 and CDR2: LNHNV, YYDKDF (reference sequence). V was cut by 0 bases and J by 0 bases, with 5 bases left in between. CDR3 sequence reads: CATSRDLATNEKLFF. CDR3 DNA: TGTGCCACCAGCAGAGATCTCGCAACTAATGAAAAACTGTTTTTT.

CDR3 protein: CASSRDRAGNYGYTF. Here the CDR3 DNA reads TGTGCCAGCAGCCGGGACAGGGCCGGCAACTATGGCTACACCTTC. This chain links TRBV6-5 with TRBJ1-2; 9 bases are shared with TRBD1. V shed 6 bases and J 2 bases; nucleotides not matched to a gene: 7. This CDR3 comprises 15 residues. Germline CDR1 and CDR2: MNHEY and SVGAGI.

The V gene is TRBV5-1, the J gene TRBJ2-3, with 11 bases matching TRBD2. Trimming cost V 3 bases and J 2 bases; bases outside gene matches: 8. The CDR3 loop spans 17 amino acids. Germline CDR1 reads SGHRS; CDR2 reads YFSETQ. The chain's CDR3 is CASSSLAGGIYTDTQYF. CDR3 nucleotides: TGCGCCAGCAGCTCCCTAGCGGGAGGAATATACACAGATACGCAGTATTTT.

The rearrangement joins TRBV20-1 to TRBJ2-7; 8 bases match TRBD1. The CDR3 has 15 amino acids. In germline, CDR1 is DFQATT, CDR2 SNEGSKA (reference sequence). V was clipped by 3 bases and J by 6 bases; unmatched bases: 13. DNA of the CDR3: TGCAGTGCTAGTGCTCCCCGGGACAGGCCGGGCGAGCAGTACTTC. Translation gives CSASAPRDRPGEQYF.

V is TRBV19 and J is TRBJ1-5, with 8 nucleotides matching TRBD1. CDR1 is LNHDA, CDR2 SQIVND, per germline (reference sequence). V gave up 10 bases and J gave up 1 base; unmatched junction bases: 3. The CDR3 sequence is 13 residues long. CDR3 sequence reads: CATDRASNQPQHF. The CDR3 DNA reads as TGTGCCACGGACAGGGCGAGCAATCAGCCCCAGCATTTT.

The V call is TRBV4-1, the J call TRBJ2-3; 7 bases align to TRBD1. The V and J ends lost 1 base and 2 bases, in that order; junction bases with no gene match: 3. Germline V gene data show CDR1 as MGHRA and CDR2 as YSYEKL. This CDR3 has 15 residues. DNA of the CDR3: TGCGCCAGCAGCCAAGGCCAGGGGGACACAGATACGCAGTATTTT. It yields the protein CASSQGQGDTDTQYF.

The chain links TRBV7-6 to TRBJ1-6; D possibly corresponds to TRBD1 (5 bases). Germline V lookup: CDR1 SGHVS, CDR2 FNYEAQ. CDR3 size: 15 residues. V was clipped by 5 bases and J by 6 bases, with 14 bases between them. CDR3 DNA sequence: TGTGCCAGCAGCCCGTTGGCCGGGACTAATTCACCCCTCCACTTT. Its protein is CASSPLAGTNSPLHF.

This chain links TRBV18 with TRBJ2-7, with 7 bases that match TRBD2. The CDR3 runs to 14 residues. The germline gives CDR1 KGHSH, CDR2 LQKENI. The V segment lost 3 bases and the J segment 6 bases; nucleotides outside the gene matches: 8. Here the CDR3 DNA reads TGTGCCAGCTCACCCCGGGGGGTCCCCTTCGAGCAGTACTTC. Translation: CASSPRGVPFEQYF.

The V and J genes are TRBV20-1 and TRBJ2-1; TRBD2 matches 10 bases. CDR1 and CDR2 from the germline V gene are DFQATT and SNEGSKA (reference sequence). V trimming: 6 bases; J trimming: 0 bases; junction bases outside the gene matches: 5. This CDR3 is 15 amino acids long. The DNA of the CDR3 is TGCAGTGCGAAGCGGACTAGCGGCTCCTACAATGAGCAGTTCTTC. It encodes CSAKRTSGSYNEQFF.

The rearrangement links TRBV9 to TRBJ1-3; a weak D match, TRBD1 (6 bases). The CDR3 sequence is 14 residues long. V dropped 5 bases and J dropped 2 bases, with 11 bases sitting between them. Per germline, CDR1 SGDLS and CDR2 YYNGEE. The CDR3 here is CASRRGRTGNTIYF. The CDR3 coding sequence is TGTGCCAGCAGGCGGGGGCGGACTGGAAACACCATATATTTT. Full variable domain (rest looked up from reference TRBV9 and TRBJ1-3): DSGVTQTPKHLITATGQRVTLRCSPRSGDLSVYWYQQSLDQGLQFLIQYYNGEERAKGNILERFSAQQFPDLHSELNLSSLELGDSALYFCASRRGRTGNTIYFGEGSWLTVV.

The chain links TRBV29-1 to TRBJ1-1, with no clear D. Germline V CDR1 and CDR2: SQVTM, ANQGSEA. The V and J ends lost 7 bases and 1 base respectively, with 10 bases between them. CDR3 length: 12 residues. CDR3: CSGNVGNTEAFF. The CDR3 nucleotides are TGCAGCGGAAACGTGGGGAACACTGAAGCTTTCTTT.

This chain uses TRBV27 with TRBJ2-1; 7 positions match TRBD1. CDR1 and CDR2 (germline): MNHEY, SMNVEV (reference sequence). This CDR3 region has 12 residues. V shed 1 base and J 14 bases; nucleotides not matched to a gene: 5. This chain's CDR3 is CASSLLTGKKFF. In nucleotides, the CDR3 is TGTGCCAGCAGTTTATTGACAGGGAAAAAGTTCTTC.

V and J are TRBV15 and TRBJ2-3, with 11 bases fitting TRBD1. The CDR3 is 16 amino acids. The V segment lost 5 bases and the J segment 6 bases; nucleotides outside the gene matches: 10. Germline-derived CDR1 and CDR2 are LNHNV and YYDKDF (reference sequence). The CDR3 loop reads CATSSPGTGGMDTQYF. The DNA for the CDR3 is TGTGCCACCAGCTCCCCCGGGACAGGGGGAATGGATACGCAGTATTTT.

The chain joins TRBV29-1 to TRBJ1-2; 8 bases map to TRBD1. CDR1 is SQVTM and CDR2 is ANQGSEA in the germline V gene. V lost 5 bases, J lost 8 bases, and 13 bases stayed unmatched. The CDR3 is 14 amino acids. This chain's CDR3 is CSVMTRGLAEGYTF. The CDR3 DNA follows: TGCAGCGTTATGACCAGGGGGCTTGCAGAAGGCTACACCTTC. Full variable domain (outside the CDR3, taken from reference TRBV29-1 and TRBJ1-2): SAVISQKPSRDICQRGTSLTIQCQVDSQVTMMFWYRQQPGQSLTLIATANQGSEATYESGFVIDKFPISRPNLTFSTLTVSNMSPEDSSIYLCSVMTRGLAEGYTFGSGTRLTVV.

The chain recombines TRBV9 with TRBJ1-3, with no clear D. The CDR3 extends over 14 amino acids. Germline CDR1 SGDLS, CDR2 YYNGEE. The germline V and J ends were trimmed by 0 bases and 4 bases, with 8 bases remaining between them. The CDR3 is CASSVGVGGNTIYF. The CDR3 coding sequence is TGTGCCAGCAGCGTAGGGGTAGGAGGAAACACCATATATTTT. The full variable domain, its missing parts supplied by reference TRBV9 and TRBJ1-3, is DSGVTQTPKHLITATGQRVTLRCSPRSGDLSVYWYQQSLDQGLQFLIQYYNGEERAKGNILERFSAQQFPDLHSELNLSSLELGDSALYFCASSVGVGGNTIYFGEGSWLTVV.

The genes are TRBV18 and TRBJ2-6, with D hard to call. The CDR3 extends over 15 amino acids. Germline V gives CDR1 KGHSH, CDR2 LQKENI. The germline V and J ends were trimmed by 4 bases and 2 bases, with 9 bases remaining between them. The CDR3 protein is CASSLTFTGANVLTF. Written as DNA, the CDR3 is TGTGCCAGCTCACTAACATTCACTGGGGCCAACGTCCTGACTTTC.

The chain uses TRBV30 and TRBJ2-1, with D maybe TRBD1 (5 bases). The CDR3 consists of 15 residues. Trimming shortened V by 5 bases and J by 0 bases, and 14 bases separated the two germline ends. Germline CDR1 is GTSNPN and CDR2 is SVGIG (reference sequence). The CDR3 sequence: CAWDKTGNSYNEQFF. CDR3 in DNA: TGTGCCTGGGACAAAACAGGCAACTCCTACAATGAGCAGTTCTTC.

The V call is TRBV29-1, the J call TRBJ2-5, with D perhaps assigned TRBD1 or TRBD2 (6 bases each). Germline CDR1 reads SQVTM; CDR2 reads ANQGSEA. Between the trimmed V and J ends, which lost 6 bases and 3 bases, there was a span of 14 bases. CDR3 size: 13 residues. Here the CDR3 DNA reads TGCAGCGTGTCCGGAGGGGGAGAAGAGACCCAGTACTTC. Protein product: CSVSGGGEETQYF.

This CDR3 reads CATDGSNTGELFF. Here the CDR3 DNA reads TGTGCCACGGACGGCTCGAACACCGGGGAGCTGTTTTTT. The J gene is TRBJ2-2, the V gene TRBV24-1; no reliable D call. This CDR3 comprises 13 residues. CDR1 and CDR2 from the germline V gene are KGHDR and SFDVKD. V was pared by 10 bases and J by 0 bases, with 8 bases between.

The chain recombines TRBV29-1 with TRBJ1-1, with 9 nucleotides matching TRBD1. This CDR3 has 14 amino acids. Per the germline V gene, CDR1 is SQVTM and CDR2 is ANQGSEA. The ends lost 4 bases at V and 2 bases at J; junction bases unmatched: 5. CDR3 sequence: CSVVLTGGNTEAFF. CDR3 in DNA: TGCAGCGTTGTCCTGACAGGGGGAAACACTGAAGCTTTCTTT.

This clonotype was counted a single time. V gene TRBV25-1 combines with J gene TRBJ2-6, with D unclear. This CDR3 has 12 amino acids. Trimming pared 4 bases from V and 5 bases from J, leaving 3 bases between. The germline gives CDR1 MGHDK, CDR2 SYGVNS. The CDR3 DNA follows: TGTGCCAGCAGTGTTTGGGCCAACGTCCTGACTTTC. Its translation is CASSVWANVLTF.

The CDR3 region is CASSLALVGTVYHIQYF. CDR3 DNA: TGTGCCAGCAGCTTAGCGCTGGTCGGGACGGTCTATCACATTCAGTACTTC. The rearrangement joins TRBV7-9 to TRBJ2-4; D is tentatively TRBD1 or TRBD2 (5 bases each). The CDR3 loop spans 17 amino acids. CDR1 and CDR2 from the germline V gene are SEHNR and FQNEAQ (reference sequence). V was clipped by 0 bases and J by 8 bases, with 20 bases between them.

This chain links TRBV19 with TRBJ2-1; D is unresolved. Looked up from germline, CDR1 is LNHDA and CDR2 is SQIVND (reference sequence). V was clipped by 5 bases and J by 5 bases, with 16 bases between them. CDR3 length: 15 residues. The CDR3 loop is CASSSLADGHNEQFF. The CDR3, as DNA: TGTGCCAGTAGTTCCTTGGCGGACGGGCACAATGAGCAGTTCTTC.

V and J are TRBV14 and TRBJ1-4, with a weak D call TRBD1 (5 bases). Trimming took off 7 bases at V and 8 bases at J, with 14 bases between the two ends. This CDR3 has 13 amino acids. CDR1 is SGHDN, CDR2 FVKESK, per germline. The CDR3 spells CASTGRRDEKLFF. The DNA for the CDR3 is TGTGCCAGCACGGGCAGGCGGGACGAAAAACTGTTTTTT.

V is TRBV6-5 and J is TRBJ1-1; D gene ambiguous. Trimming removed 2 bases at V and 3 bases at J, with 10 bases between. This CDR3 spans 14 amino acids. Germline V gene lookup returns CDR1 MNHEY and CDR2 SVGAGI. CDR3 DNA sequence: TGTGCCAGCAGTTACAGGCAACCTTACACTGAAGCTTTCTTT. It codes for CASSYRQPYTEAFF.

V and J are TRBV3-1 and TRBJ2-7; 9 bases line up with TRBD1. In germline, CDR1 is LGHDT, CDR2 YNNKEL (reference sequence). CDR3 length: 14 amino acids. V lost 5 bases and J lost 5; bases outside the gene matches: 7. This CDR3 is CASSDGTGRNEQYV. For the CDR3, the DNA is TGTGCCAGCAGCGACGGGACAGGGAGGAACGAGCAGTACGTC.

The V call is TRBV12-3 or TRBV12-4, the J call TRBJ1-2, with TRBD1 matching over 9 bases. The CDR3 has 14 residues. The ends lost 3 bases at V and 5 bases at J; junction bases unmatched: 4. For the CDR3, the DNA is TGTGCCAGCAGTTTTTCCGGGACAGGGTATGGCTACACCTTC. It is translated as CASSFSGTGYGYTF.